This T cell receptor (delta chain) was observed in a study of gamma-delta chains in newborns, infants, children. The wider study: Microbial exposure reportedly drives polyclonal innate γδ T cell expansion after birth.

The CDR3 contains 18 residues. With 1 base clipped from V and 1 base from J, the junction kept 10 bases outside the gene matches. Germline CDR1 and CDR2: GEAIGNYY and EKD. TCRdb reprocessed the reads through CATT. The table includes 3,500 to 5,000 delta-chain clones, 6.2% detected once. This chain joins TRDV2 and TRDJ1, with 11 bases that match TRDD3. Material for sequencing was blood. The TCR originated in a child who was a newborn, infant or young child, either healthy, febrile or measles-vaccinated (not recorded which). The CDR3 coding sequence is TGTGCCTGTGACACACTGGGGGATAAAGGACCCTCCACCGATAAACTCATCTTT. The encoded protein is CACDTLGDKGPSTDKLIF.